Listed below are T cell receptor beta chains from one sample, sequenced in a study of blood T cell repertoires in COVID-19. Clones were read by immunoSEQ multiplex PCR, and TCRdb kept only the in-frame ones, dropping some. The sample lists about 18,000 clones; about nine tenths were seen once. The material sequenced was PBMCs or T cells enriched from blood (not recorded which). Source of these receptors: a woman aged 25 to 39 who had recovered from COVID-19. Both conserved end residues are part of each CDR3. D genes are given only for firm matches.

TRBJ2-3	TRBD2	TRBV5-1	CASSMSGTSEVTQYF	TGCGCCAGCAGCATGTCCGGGACTAGCGAGGTCACGCAGTATTTT
TRBJ1-3	.	TRBV7-9	CASSLVQGRRNTIYF	TGTGCCAGCAGCTTAGTACAGGGCCGTAGAAACACCATATATTTT
TRBJ1-1	.	TRBV19	CASREALGANTEAFF	TGTGCCAGTAGGGAGGCGCTGGGGGCGAACACTGAAGCTTTCTTT
TRBJ1-4	.	TRBV2	CASFGATNEKLFF	TGTGCCAGCTTCGGTGCAACTAATGAAAAACTGTTTTTT
TRBJ2-7	.	TRBV12-3/TRBV12-4	CASKGRATEQYF	TGTGCCAGCAAGGGCAGGGCCACCGAGCAGTACTTC
TRBJ2-7	.	TRBV29-1	CSVEYLRDTYEQYF	TGCAGCGTTGAATATCTCCGGGACACCTACGAGCAGTACTTC
TRBJ1-6	.	TRBV19	CASSIVPGESPLHF	TGTGCCAGTAGTATAGTGCCAGGGGAATCACCCCTCCACTTT
TRBJ2-7	TRBD1	TRBV4-2	CASSPGQVFEQYF	TGTGCCAGCAGCCCTGGACAGGTCTTCGAGCAGTACTTC
TRBJ2-2	.	TRBV10-3	CAISARRGGELFF	TGTGCCATCAGTGCCAGGAGGGGCGGGGAGCTGTTTTTT
TRBJ1-6	.	TRBV2	CASSADSQTSPLHF	TGTGCCAGCAGTGCAGACAGCCAGACTTCACCCCTCCACTTT
TRBJ1-3	.	TRBV4-1	CASSQGHGNTIYF	TGCGCCAGCAGCCAAGGGCACGGAAACACCATATATTTT